Reported below is one T cell receptor beta chain. Antigen: not known. The CDR3 length is 14 residues. Deletions cut 5 bases from V and 2 bases from J, with 13 bases between. What the library attached to individual cDNA molecules were unique molecular identifiers. TCRdb called the RACE reads again in MiXCR, with one record for every CDR3 protein. The profile shows 99,000 or so distinct CDR3 sequences, under 35% of them singletons. The data stem from a study of human T cells and chemical hapten exposure. Overall study results and limits: The study found that DPC sensitization did not change TCRs above 1 in 1000 frequency.

Time point here: patch test 3, about 24 weeks after DPC sensitization. The treatment denotes: therapeutic diphenylcyclopropenone sensitization with weekly scalp DPC. The sample in question was whole blood, obtained in connection with sensitization to the hapten diphenylcyclopropenone (DPC). This TCR was recovered from a man between 40 and 49 years old with alopecia areata. Some clones in this sample may be carry-over from other donors' samples. This chain links TRBV12-3 or TRBV12-4 with TRBJ2-7; D not certain. The CDR3 DNA reads as TGTGCCAGCAGTCCGTTGAGACCACCCTACGAGCAGTACTTC. It translates to CASSPLRPPYEQYF.